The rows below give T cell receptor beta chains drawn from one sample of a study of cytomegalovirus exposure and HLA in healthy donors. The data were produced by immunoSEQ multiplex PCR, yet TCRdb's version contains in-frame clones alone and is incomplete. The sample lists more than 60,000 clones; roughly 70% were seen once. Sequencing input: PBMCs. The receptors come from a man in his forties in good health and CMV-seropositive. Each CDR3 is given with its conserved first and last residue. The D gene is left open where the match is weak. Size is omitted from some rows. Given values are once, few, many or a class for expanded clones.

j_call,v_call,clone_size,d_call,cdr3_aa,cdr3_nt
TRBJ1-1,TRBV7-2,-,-,CASSFGGNTEAFF,TGTGCCAGCAGCTTCGGAGGGAACACTGAAGCTTTCTTT
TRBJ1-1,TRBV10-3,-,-,CAISEGALNTEAFF,TGTGCCATCAGTGAGGGGGCTTTGAACACTGAAGCTTTCTTT
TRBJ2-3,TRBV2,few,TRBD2,CASRMTSGGGDTQYF,TGTGCCAGCAGGATGACTAGCGGGGGAGGAGATACGCAGTATTTT
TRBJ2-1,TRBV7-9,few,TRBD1,CASSLPWGQNNEQFF,TGTGCCAGCAGCTTACCTTGGGGACAGAACAATGAGCAGTTCTTC
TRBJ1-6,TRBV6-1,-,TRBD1,CASSDTPGTVSPLHF,TGTGCCAGCAGCGATACCCCCGGGACAGTTTCACCCCTCCACTTT
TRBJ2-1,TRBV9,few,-,CASSVGGGHRDRTYNEQFF,TGTGCCAGCAGCGTAGGTGGGGGTCACAGGGATCGGACCTACAATGAGCAGTTCTTC
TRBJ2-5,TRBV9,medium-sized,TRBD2,CASSSAGRGGGETQYF,TGTGCCAGCAGCTCCGCGGGACGGGGGGGCGGGGAGACCCAGTACTTC
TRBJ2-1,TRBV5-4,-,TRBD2,CASSTLGLAGLSSYNEQFF,TGTGCCAGCAGCACCTTGGGACTAGCGGGCTTGAGCTCCTACAATGAGCAGTTCTTC
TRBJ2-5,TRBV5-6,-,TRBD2,CASSSRGLAVKETQYF,TGTGCCAGCAGCTCAAGGGGACTAGCGGTAAAAGAGACCCAGTACTTC
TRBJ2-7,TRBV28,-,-,CASSFSRDWNTYEQYF,TGTGCCAGCAGTTTCAGCCGGGACTGGAACACCTACGAGCAGTACTTC
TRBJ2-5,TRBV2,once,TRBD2,CASSEELAGGSETQYF,TGTGCCAGCAGTGAAGAACTAGCGGGAGGATCAGAGACCCAGTACTTC
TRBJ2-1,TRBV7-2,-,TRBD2,CASSPQRGGLNEQFF,TGTGCCAGCAGCCCACAGCGGGGGGGCCTAAATGAGCAGTTCTTC
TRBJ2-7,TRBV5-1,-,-,CASSLQGGRSYEQYF,TGCGCCAGCAGCTTGCAAGGCGGGCGCTCCTACGAGCAGTACTTC
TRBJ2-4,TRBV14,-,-,CASSQDGLAKNIQYF,TGTGCCAGCAGCCAAGATGGACTAGCCAAAAACATTCAGTACTTC
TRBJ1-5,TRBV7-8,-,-,CASSYRGQPQHF,TGTGCCAGCAGCTATAGGGGTCAGCCCCAGCATTTT
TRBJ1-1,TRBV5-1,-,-,CASTISLGENTEAFF,TGCGCCAGTACGATATCATTAGGGGAAAACACTGAAGCTTTCTTT
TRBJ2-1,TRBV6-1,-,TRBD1,CASSLDRGNNEQFF,TGTGCCAGCAGCTTGGACAGGGGGAACAATGAGCAGTTCTTC
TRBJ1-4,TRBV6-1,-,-,CASSPQDIRGLFF,TGTGCCAGCAGTCCCCAAGATATACGGGGGCTGTTTTTT
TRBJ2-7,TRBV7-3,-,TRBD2,CASSLSVTSGRNEQYF,TGTGCCAGCAGCTTATCGGTGACTAGCGGGAGAAACGAGCAGTACTTC
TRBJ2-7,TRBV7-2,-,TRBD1,CASSLNRGPYEQYF,TGTGCCAGCAGCCTGAACAGGGGCCCCTACGAGCAGTACTTC